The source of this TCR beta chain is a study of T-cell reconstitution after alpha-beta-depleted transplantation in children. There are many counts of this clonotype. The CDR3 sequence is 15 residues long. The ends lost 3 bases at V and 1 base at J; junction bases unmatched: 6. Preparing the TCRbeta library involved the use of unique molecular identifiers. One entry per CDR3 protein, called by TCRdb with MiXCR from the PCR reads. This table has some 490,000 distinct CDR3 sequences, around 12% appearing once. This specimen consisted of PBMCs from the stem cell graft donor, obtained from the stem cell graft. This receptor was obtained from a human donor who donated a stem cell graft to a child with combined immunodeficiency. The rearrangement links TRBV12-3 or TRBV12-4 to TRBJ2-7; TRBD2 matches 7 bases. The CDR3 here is CASSLGGSSSYEQYF. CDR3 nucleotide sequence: TGTGCCAGCAGTTTGGGGGGGAGTTCGTCCTACGAGCAGTACTTC.